The T cell receptor (beta chain) under discussion was sequenced for a study of molecular identifiers for immune sequencing clone quantification (dated by TCRdb to the late 2010s). Concerning the study at large: For a replicate experiment, RNA from approximately 20,000 or 98,000 naive CD8 T cells was divided into five aliquots, and four of the five aliquots were sequenced. CD8 T cells were used in a methods study to benchmark molecular-identifier clustering-based TCR repertoire sequencing (MIDCIRS) and TCR RNA copy counting. What the study reported, not specific to this receptor: When barcode sub-clustering was left out, chimeric consensus sequences inflated TCR diversity, with chimeras reaching as high as 47%. Identical TCR molecules sharing a barcode could cause highly expanded clone sizes to be underestimated. In CMV-specific effector cells, clones with more than 20 RNA copies contained over 98% of molecules, whereas in naive cells such clones contained under 1% of molecules. Spiked-in Jurkat TCR RNA equivalent to a single cell was reported to be detectable even among one million naive CD8 T cells. Naive libraries contained spiked-in Jurkat TCR RNA (approximately ten copies' worth), which is not part of the donor repertoire. Approximately 3.1 recovered TCR RNA copies per cell were obtained by modeling, versus approximately 9 by digital PCR, implying a capture efficiency of about 30%.

The library relied on PCR. The instrument was an Illumina HiSeq 4000. Bulk TCR libraries were prepared as previously described, using TCR primers listed in Table S5. The Qiagen AllPrep DNA/RNA kit was used to purify total RNA. Reads from multiple sequencing runs of the same library were pooled before analysis. As for the authors' bioinformatics: Only reads with exact TCR constant sequence were kept, trimmed to 150 nt, and grouped by their 12-nt molecular barcodes. Reads inside each barcode group were sub-clustered using a 15% Levenshtein threshold, and a quality-weighted consensus sequence was constructed for each RNA molecule. Non-functional sequences were filtered out, along with any lower-count sequence sitting one edit away from another sequence. Based on a fit of two negative binomial distributions, barcode sub-clusters having less than 20% of the maximum read count were discarded. TCRdb ran its own pipeline on the public reads, namely fastp trimming at Q25 and MiXCR clone calling, and kept in-frame beta chains. Rows merge per CDR3 protein into single entries with the most common DNA and genes. TCRdb, not the original authors, processed these V and J calls. Here the sample has about 65,000 distinct CDR3 sequences; under 20% occur a single time. Roughly 1.5% of the sample belongs to the ten largest clones.

CDR1 MNHEY and CDR2 SVGEGT were looked up in the germline V gene. The CDR3 holds 18 amino acids from the cysteine to the phenylalanine. Of the read, only the CDR3 DNA is kept; its 54 bases are in frame from base 1. A distance of 22 bases separates the germline ends of V and J, which lose 2 bases and 2 bases respectively. This clonotype has a handful of counts. The antigen it recognizes is unknown. No clone much larger than this one lies a single base away; base qualities are absent. Libraries of naive CD8 T cells were generated from roughly 21,000 to 960,000 sorted cells, with 10%, 30% or 50% of the purified RNA used. Naive CD8 T cells were FACS-sorted as CD8+CD4-CCR7+CD45RA+ on a BD FACSAria II into RLT Plus buffer. To test detection sensitivity, Jurkat RNA equal to around nine TCR copies was added to samples of about 18,000-1,100,000 naive CD8 T cells. Enrichment of CD8 T cells was performed with RosetteSep CD8+ T Cell Enrichment Cocktail and Ficoll-Paque, after which ACK red cell lysis was carried out.

The chain was built from TRBV6-2 or TRBV6-3 and TRBJ2-7; the D gene is tentatively TRBD1 or TRBD2, each matching 5 bases. The sequencing input was naive CD8+ T cells from blood, with Jurkat cell RNA spiked in. Reading the label with the study, this specimen's cell subset or site is: FACS-sorted CD8+CD4-CCR7+CD45RA+ naive T cells. The receptor comes from a human donor in good health. Some libraries in this study had Jurkat cell RNA spiked in. This receptor has the CDR3 CASSYRNTRDLGAYEQYF. The bases are TGTGCCAGCAGTTACCGCAACACCCGGGACCTCGGGGCCTACGAGCAGTACTTC.